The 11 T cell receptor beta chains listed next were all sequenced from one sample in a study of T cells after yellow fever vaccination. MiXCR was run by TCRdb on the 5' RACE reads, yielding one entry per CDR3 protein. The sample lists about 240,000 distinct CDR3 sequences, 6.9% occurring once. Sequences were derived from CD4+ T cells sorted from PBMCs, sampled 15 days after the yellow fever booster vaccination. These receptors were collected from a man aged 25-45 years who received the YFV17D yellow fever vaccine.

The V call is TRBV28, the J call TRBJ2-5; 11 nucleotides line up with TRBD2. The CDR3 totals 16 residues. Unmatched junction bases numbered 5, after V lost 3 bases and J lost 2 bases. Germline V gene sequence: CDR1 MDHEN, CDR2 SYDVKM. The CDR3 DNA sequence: TGTGCCAGCAGTTTGGGACTAGCGGCAATACAAGAGACCCAGTACTTC. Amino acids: CASSLGLAAIQETQYF.

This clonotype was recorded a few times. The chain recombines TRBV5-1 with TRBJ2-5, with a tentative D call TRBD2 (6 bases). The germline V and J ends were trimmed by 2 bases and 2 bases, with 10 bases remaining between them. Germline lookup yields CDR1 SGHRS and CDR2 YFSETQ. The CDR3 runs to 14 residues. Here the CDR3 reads CASSFGSGQETQYF. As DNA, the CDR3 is TGCGCCAGCAGCTTCGGCAGCGGGCAAGAGACCCAGTACTTC.

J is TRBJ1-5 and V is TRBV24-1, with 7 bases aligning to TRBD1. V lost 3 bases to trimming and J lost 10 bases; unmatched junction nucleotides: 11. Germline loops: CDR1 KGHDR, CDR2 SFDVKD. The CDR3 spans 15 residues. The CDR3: CATSDPDRVGHPQHF. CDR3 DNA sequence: TGTGCCACCAGTGATCCTGACAGGGTGGGACATCCCCAGCATTTT.

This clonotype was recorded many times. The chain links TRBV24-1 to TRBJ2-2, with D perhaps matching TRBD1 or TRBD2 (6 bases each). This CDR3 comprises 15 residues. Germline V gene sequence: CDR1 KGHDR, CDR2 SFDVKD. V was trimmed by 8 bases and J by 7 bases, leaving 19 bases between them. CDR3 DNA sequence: TGTGCCACCACCGACTGGGGGGCGCTTATCGGGGAGCTGTTTTTT. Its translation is CATTDWGALIGELFF.

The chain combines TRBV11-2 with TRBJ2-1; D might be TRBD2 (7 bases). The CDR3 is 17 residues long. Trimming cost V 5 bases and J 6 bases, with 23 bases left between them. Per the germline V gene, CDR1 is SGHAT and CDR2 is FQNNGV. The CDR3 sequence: CASSPSPHGGGGNEQFF. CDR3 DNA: TGTGCCAGCAGCCCCTCACCACATGGAGGGGGGGGCAATGAGCAGTTCTTC.

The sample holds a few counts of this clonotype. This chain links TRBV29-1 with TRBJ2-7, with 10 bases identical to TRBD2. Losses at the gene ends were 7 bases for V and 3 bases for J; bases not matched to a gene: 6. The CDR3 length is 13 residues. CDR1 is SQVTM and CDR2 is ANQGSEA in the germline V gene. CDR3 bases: TGCAGCGCTTCGGCTAGCGGGAGCTACGAGCAGTACTTC. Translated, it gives CSASASGSYEQYF.

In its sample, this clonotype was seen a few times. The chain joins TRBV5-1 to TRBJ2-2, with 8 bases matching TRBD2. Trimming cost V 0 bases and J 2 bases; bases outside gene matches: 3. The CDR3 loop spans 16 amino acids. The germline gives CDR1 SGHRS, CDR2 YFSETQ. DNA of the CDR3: TGCGCCAGCAGCTTGGAAACTAGCGGCAACACCGGGGAGCTGTTTTTT. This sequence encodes CASSLETSGNTGELFF.

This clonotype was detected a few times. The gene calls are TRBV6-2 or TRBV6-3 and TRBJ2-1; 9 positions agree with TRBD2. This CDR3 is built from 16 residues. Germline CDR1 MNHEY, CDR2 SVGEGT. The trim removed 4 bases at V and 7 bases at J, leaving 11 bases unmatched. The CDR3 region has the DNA TGTGCCAGCAGTTTAGGAGGGGCGGGAGGGGTGAATGAGCAGTTCTTC. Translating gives CASSLGGAGGVNEQFF.

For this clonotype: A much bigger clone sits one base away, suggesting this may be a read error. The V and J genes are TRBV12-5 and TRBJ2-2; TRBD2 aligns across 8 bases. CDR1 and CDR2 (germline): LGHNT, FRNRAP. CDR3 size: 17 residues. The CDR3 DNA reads TGTTCCAGCAGCTCCTTACCAACTAGCGGTTTCTCCGGGGAGCTGTTTTTT. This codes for CSSSSLPTSGFSGELFF.

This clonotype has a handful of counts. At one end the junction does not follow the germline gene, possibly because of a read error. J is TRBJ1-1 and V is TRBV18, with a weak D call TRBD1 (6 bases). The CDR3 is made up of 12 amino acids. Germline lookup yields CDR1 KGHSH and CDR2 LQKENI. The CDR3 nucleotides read TGTGCCAGCTCACCACAGGGGGGTGATTCAAACTTT. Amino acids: CASSPQGGDSNF.

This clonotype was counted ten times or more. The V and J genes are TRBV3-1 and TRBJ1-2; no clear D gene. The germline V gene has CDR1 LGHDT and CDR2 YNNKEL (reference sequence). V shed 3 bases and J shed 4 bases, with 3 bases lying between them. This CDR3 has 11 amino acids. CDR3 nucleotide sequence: TGTGCCAGCAGCCACAGCTATGGCTACACCTTC. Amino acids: CASSHSYGYTF. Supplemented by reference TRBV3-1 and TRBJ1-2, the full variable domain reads DTAVSQTPKYLVTQMGNDKSIKCEQNLGHDTMYWYKQDSKKFLKIMFSYNNKELIINETVPNRFSPKSPDKAHLNLHINSLELGDSAVYFCASSHSYGYTFGSGTRLTVV.